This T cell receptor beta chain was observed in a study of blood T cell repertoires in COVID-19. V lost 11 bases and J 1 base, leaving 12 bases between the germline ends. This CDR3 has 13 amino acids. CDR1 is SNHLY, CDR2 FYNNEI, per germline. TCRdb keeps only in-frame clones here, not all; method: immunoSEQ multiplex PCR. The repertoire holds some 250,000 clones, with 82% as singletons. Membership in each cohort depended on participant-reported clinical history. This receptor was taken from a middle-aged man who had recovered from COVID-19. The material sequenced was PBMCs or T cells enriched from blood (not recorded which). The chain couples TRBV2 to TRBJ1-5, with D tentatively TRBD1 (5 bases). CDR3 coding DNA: TGTGCCGCTCAGGGAGGAAGCAATCAGCCCCAGCATTTT. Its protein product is CAAQGGSNQPQHF.